This T cell receptor (beta chain) was observed in a study of early T cells in non-severe SARS-CoV-2 infection (dated by TCRdb to the early 2020s). Study-wide context: Because TCR sequencing relied on bulk RNA taken from unsorted whole blood, pairing of alpha and beta chains was not possible.

Turning to this clonotype: It has no known antigen specificity. The sample holds no much larger clone one base away, and base qualities are not on file.

Trimming at the junction amounts to 1 base on V and 7 bases on J, and the germline ends lie 16 bases apart. The germline V gene provides CDR1 SGHDN and CDR2 FVKESK. The CDR3 numbers 15 residues from cysteine through phenylalanine. Only the CDR3 DNA stays, 45 bases, in frame from base 1. Library creation used 5' RACE. TCRdb records NextSeq 500 as the sequencer. In the TCR library protocol, unique molecular identifiers were attached to individual cDNA molecules to correct for PCR bias and sequencing error. Both TCR alpha and beta chains were sequenced, and tight co-correlation was observed between alpha and beta sequence abundances in each sample. In the original analysis: V gene, J gene and CDR3 annotation of TCR sequences was performed with Decombinator V4. Expanded TCRs were defined as changing significantly between any two time points under a Poisson model with p below 0.0001. TCR abundances were normalised to the total number of TCRs sequenced in each sample and reported as counts per million. MAIT TCRs were defined by TRAV1-2 paired with TRAJ12, TRAJ20 or TRAJ33, and iNKT TCRs by TRAV10 paired with TRAJ18. VDJdb, accessed 1 November 2021, was searched for CMV, EBV and SARS-CoV-2 annotated TCRs, with TCRs annotated for multiple antigens excluded. Clones were called with MiXCR by TCRdb after fastp trimmed the public reads at Q25, and only in-frame beta chains were retained. Merged by CDR3 protein, the rows form single entries marked with the most common genes and DNA. These V and J calls rely on TCRdb rather than the paper's analysis. The sample table records tens of thousands of distinct CDR3 sequences; 15% to 19% of these occur just once. The ten biggest clones cover around 12% of the sample.

Overall results and qualifications from the work: VDJdb matching was skewed toward anti-spike CD8 responses and likely underestimated virus-specific expansions, missing private and CD4 specificities.

This was a case-control study nested in a cohort of healthcare workers in London, UK, who had nasopharyngeal swab PCR tests and blood samples taken every week. Healthcare workers were enrolled in the week of the UK lockdown, from 23 to 31 March 2020, and were followed every week for up to roughly 15 weeks. Recombination joined TRBV14 with TRBJ1-2; there is no confident call for the D gene. The sample taken for sequencing was whole blood. The clonotype was recovered from an adult who was a healthcare worker with PCR-confirmed SARS-CoV-2 infection or an uninfected control (not recorded which). This receptor has the CDR3 CASSQGSYVLGGYTF. The bases are TGTGCCAGCAGCCAAGGGAGTTACGTCCTAGGTGGCTACACCTTC.